These 8 T cell receptor beta chains originate from one sample sequenced in a study of beta chain features in type 1 diabetes. Study outcomes and limitations: Patients with Type 1 diabetes showed moderately but significantly shorter TCRB CDR3s in all four CD4+ subsets.

As every portion of the isolated RNA was reverse transcribed, the sequencing read expressed TCRB transcripts. The table came from immunoSEQ multiplex PCR; TCRdb's copy has only in-frame clones and leaves some out. This repertoire shows about 25,000 clones, around 65% found once; its top ten account for about 1%. Antigens of these TCRs are unknown. Specimen: stem cell memory CD4+ T cells from blood. Source of these receptors: a woman between 40 and 50 years old with type 1 diabetes.

V gene TRBV27 combines with J gene TRBJ2-2, with 8 bases lining up with TRBD2. The CDR3 spans 14 residues. V gave up 6 bases and J gave up 5 bases; unmatched junction bases: 5. Germline V gene sequence: CDR1 MNHEY, CDR2 SMNVEV (reference sequence). CDR3 nucleotides: TGTGCCAGCAGGAGTAGCGGGAAAACCGGGGAGCTGTTTTTT. Translating gives CASRSSGKTGELFF.

As for this clone: A junction end diverges from the germline sequence, so it may reflect a read error. The genes are TRBV15 and TRBJ1-4, with D unclear. Germline V gene data show CDR1 as LNHNV and CDR2 as YYDKDF (reference sequence). This CDR3 is built from 12 residues. The CDR3 bases are TGTGCCACCAGCCCCTCTAAGGAAAAACTGTTTTTT. Protein product: CATSPSKEKLFF.

This clone has a handful of counts. This chain links TRBV7-2 with TRBJ1-4; perhaps TRBD1 as D (5 bases). CDR1 is SGHTA and CDR2 is FQGNSA in the germline V gene. There are 15 residues in the CDR3. V dropped 1 base and J dropped 7 bases, with 13 bases sitting between them. As DNA, the CDR3 is TGTGCCAGCAGCTTAGTTGGGGCAGGAAGTGAAAAACTGTTTTTT. Amino acid sequence: CASSLVGAGSEKLFF.

The chain recombines TRBV19 with TRBJ1-2; the D gene is possibly TRBD1 (5 bases). This CDR3 comprises 13 residues. Germline values: CDR1 LNHDA, CDR2 SQIVND (reference sequence). The V and J ends lost 5 bases and 8 bases respectively, with 15 bases between them. The CDR3 region has the DNA TGTGCCAGTAGTGCGGGACGGGAGGAGGGCTACACCTTC. Translated, it gives CASSAGREEGYTF. Full variable domain (outside the CDR3, taken from reference TRBV19 and TRBJ1-2): DGGITQSPKYLFRKEGQNVTLSCEQNLNHDAMYWYRQDPGQGLRLIYYSQIVNDFQKGDIAEGYSVSREKKESFPLTVTSAQKNPTAFYLCASSAGREEGYTFGSGTRLTVV.

This sequence joins TRBV29-1 and TRBJ1-4; TRBD1 might be the D (5 bases). With 0 bases removed from V and 0 bases from J, the gap between germline ends came to 14 bases. The CDR3 length is 17 residues. Germline V gives CDR1 SQVTM, CDR2 ANQGSEA. The CDR3 DNA sequence: TGCAGCGTTGAAGAGAACCCTGGAGGGGCAACTAATGAAAAACTGTTTTTT. Translated, it gives CSVEENPGGATNEKLFF.

This rearrangement joins TRBV7-9 to TRBJ2-2, with TRBD2 matching over 10 bases. Trimming at V came to 3 bases and at J to 0 bases, leaving 10 bases not matched to a gene. The germline CDR1 and CDR2 sequences are SEHNR and FQNEAQ (reference sequence). The CDR3 consists of 19 residues. This chain's CDR3 is CASSLPRPAGGPNTGELFF. In nucleotides, the CDR3 is TGTGCCAGCAGCTTGCCCAGGCCAGCGGGAGGGCCGAACACCGGGGAGCTGTTTTTT.

V usage is TRBV27 and J usage is TRBJ2-1; 10 nucleotides match TRBD2. There are 15 residues in the CDR3. Germline assignment: CDR1 MNHEY and CDR2 SMNVEV (reference sequence). V dropped 4 bases and J dropped 5; count of bases not matched to a gene: 5. CDR3 coding DNA: TGTGCCAGCAGTTCAAGCGGGGGGGCCCACAATGAGCAGTTCTTC. Translating it yields CASSSSGGAHNEQFF.

The chain uses TRBV5-1 and TRBJ2-1, with 16 bases identical to TRBD2. In germline, CDR1 is SGHRS, CDR2 YFSETQ. V shed 1 base and J 6 bases; nucleotides not matched to a gene: 7. The CDR3 contains 18 residues. CDR3 DNA sequence: TGCGCCAGCAGCTTGCCTGGGACTAGCGGGAGGGGGGCCAATGAGCAGTTCTTC. It encodes CASSLPGTSGRGANEQFF.